A single sample gave rise to the 3 T cell receptor beta chains below, sequenced in a study of OX40 agonist ivuxolimab in advanced cancers. Method: immunoSEQ multiplex PCR; TCRdb's copy keeps in-frame clones and lacks some. The sample shows fewer than 70,000 clones, 77% of them seen only once. This material consisted of CD4+ or CD8+ T cells sorted from blood, taken in a trial of the OX40 agonist ivuxolimab. These receptor sequences come from an adult with an advanced solid tumor such as melanoma, head and neck, liver or kidney cancer.

This chain joins TRBV29-1 and TRBJ1-5; D uncertain. V was clipped by 0 bases and J by 4 bases, with 7 bases between them. This CDR3 region has 13 residues. Per the germline V gene, CDR1 is SQVTM and CDR2 is ANQGSEA. CDR3 amino acids: CSVEEAPNQPQHF. CDR3 nucleotides: TGCAGCGTTGAAGAAGCTCCTAATCAGCCCCAGCATTTT.

This clone was counted between two and nine times. The chain has TRBV7-2 and TRBJ1-5; D is perhaps TRBD1 (5 bases). The CDR3 totals 15 residues. CDR1 is SGHTA and CDR2 is FQGNSA in the germline V gene. V was clipped by 1 base and J by 2 bases, with 9 bases between them. The CDR3 nucleotides read TGTGCCAGCAGCTTAGAGGGGTTAGGCAATCAGCCCCAGCATTTT. Its protein product is CASSLEGLGNQPQHF.

The chain has TRBV5-6 and TRBJ1-1; D remains ambiguous. Germline V CDR1 and CDR2: SGHDT, YYEEEE. The CDR3 is 16 amino acids. Trimming took 0 bases from V and 2 from J, leaving 14 bases between them. The CDR3 DNA sequence: TGTGCCAGCAGCTTGGTAGGGTGGGGTGGAAACACTGAAGCTTTCTTT. As protein: CASSLVGWGGNTEAFF.